The entry below gives a single T cell receptor beta chain sequence along with its context. Antigen: not known. Documented time point: 2015-2016 season, 7 days after influenza vaccination. The germline V gene has CDR1 MDHEN and CDR2 SYDVKM. CDR3 length: 17 residues. The V segment lost 6 bases and the J segment 3 bases; nucleotides outside the gene matches: 15. The protocol was immunoSEQ multiplex PCR, while the TCRdb copy is restricted to in-frame clones and leaves out a portion. Found here are 4,000 to 4,500 clones, around 82% of them singletons; the top ten hold around 0.87%. The data stem from a study of follicular helper T cells after annual influenza vaccination. Study-level information: After each seasonal flu vaccination, blood came on days 0, 7 and 28. Across the 2013-2014, 2014-2015 and 2015-2016 vaccination seasons, some subjects were resampled.

Study observations and caveats: Most later recoveries of Day 7 ICOS+CD38+ clones were ICOS-CD38- cTfh.

This specimen was CXCR5+ CD38- circulating T follicular helper cells from blood, taken 7 days after influenza vaccination. As to subset: circulating Tfh, non-naive CD4+CXCR5+PD-1+ (ICOS+CD38+ or ICOS-CD38-). The sequence was collected from an adult who received the influenza vaccine. This chain joins TRBV28 and TRBJ2-5; TRBD1 matches 8 bases. This CDR3 reads CASRRAGTGLKKETQYF. CDR3 DNA: TGTGCCAGCAGACGAGCCGGGACAGGCCTTAAGAAAGAGACCCAGTACTTC.